A single T cell receptor (beta chain) is shown here with its context. This sample is drawn from a study of blood T cell repertoires in COVID-19. Across the whole study: Acute-phase and convalescent COVID-19 samples originated in the United States, Italy and Spain. T cells, B-cell-depleted T cells, or PBMCs supplied cDNA or gDNA.

In the original analysis: The authors estimated nucleated cell counts from reference gene primer amplification. Sequencing used immunoSEQ multiplex PCR; TCRdb keeps in-frame clones, though not all of them. The D gene and trimming were derived from the DNA, and the V and J assignments and clone size from that table. The sample contains 150,000 to 200,000 clones, 88% of which appear only once. Germline loops: CDR1 MNHEY, CDR2 SVGAGI. Trimming cost V 5 bases and J 3 bases; bases outside gene matches: 5. This CDR3 has 15 amino acids. The material sequenced was peripheral blood. The receptor was isolated from a human donor in a cohort sampled during active COVID-19. The chain employs TRBV6-5 and TRBJ1-1; TRBD1 matches at 11 bases. CDR3 protein: CASSRTGGGYTEAFF. CDR3 nucleotide sequence: TGTGCCAGCAGTAGGACAGGGGGCGGGTACACTGAAGCTTTCTTT.